The clone carrying this T cell receptor (beta chain) qualifies as medium-sized. What it binds is unknown. These data belong to a study of spatial heterogeneity in lung cancer. Study findings and constraints: Intratumoral expanded alpha and beta TCR counts were found to track tumor mutation counts.

Via MiXCR, TCRdb re-called the 5' RACE reads, giving one row per CDR3 protein. The sample includes 3,300 or so distinct CDR3 sequences, 8.3% of them seen just once. The CDR3 runs 17 residues. In germline, CDR1 is SGHVS, CDR2 FQNEAQ. Deletions cut 3 bases from V and 3 bases from J, with 20 bases between. Specified time point: sample taken at primary tumor resection. The receptor comes from a male donor with early-stage non-small cell lung cancer. Sequencing used lung tumor tissue, obtained at surgery. The chain carries TRBV7-8 and TRBJ1-1; D may be TRBD1 (6 bases). The CDR3 coding sequence is TGTGCCAGCAGCTTCCGCCCAGCGGGGTCAGGGGACACTGAAGCTTTCTTT. Protein: CASSFRPAGSGDTEAFF.